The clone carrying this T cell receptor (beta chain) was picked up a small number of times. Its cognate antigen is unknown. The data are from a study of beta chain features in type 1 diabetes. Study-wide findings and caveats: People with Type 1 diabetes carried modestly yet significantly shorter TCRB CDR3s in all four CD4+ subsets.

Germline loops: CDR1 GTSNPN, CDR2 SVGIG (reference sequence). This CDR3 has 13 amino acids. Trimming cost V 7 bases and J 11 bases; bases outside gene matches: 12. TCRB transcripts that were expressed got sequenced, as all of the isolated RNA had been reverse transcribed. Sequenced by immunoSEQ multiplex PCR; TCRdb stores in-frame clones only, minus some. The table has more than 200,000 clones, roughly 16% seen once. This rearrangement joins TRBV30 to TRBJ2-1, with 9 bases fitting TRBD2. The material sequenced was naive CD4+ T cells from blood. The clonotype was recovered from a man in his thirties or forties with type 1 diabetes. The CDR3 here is CALGTGTSKKQFF. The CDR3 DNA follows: TGTGCCTTAGGGACCGGGACTAGCAAAAAGCAGTTCTTC. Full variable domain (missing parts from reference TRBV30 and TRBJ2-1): SQTIHQWPATLVQPVGSPLSLECTVEGTSNPNLYWYRQAAGRGLQLLFYSVGIGQISSEVPQNLSASRPQDRQFILSSKKLLLSDSGFYLCALGTGTSKKQFFGPGTRLTVL.